This TCR beta chain was recorded in a study of monozygotic twins with cystic fibrosis. Study-level findings and limits: Shared CDR3 numbers were not associated with age, concordance or severity. In 13 of 16 pairs, V gene usage was closest to the co-twin's.

Using immunoSEQ multiplex PCR, the repertoire was profiled, and TCRdb retains in-frame clones only, with some absent. Among about 16,000 clones listed, about 96% were seen once. Trimming removed 0 bases from V and 9 bases from J; junction bases left unmatched: 6. CDR1 is SGHDT and CDR2 is YYEEEE in the germline V gene. CDR3 length: 14 residues. Notes on this clone: Its antigen is undetermined.

Sequencing input: blood. This clonotype originated in a girl aged 2 to 10 with cystic fibrosis. The chain is built from TRBV5-6 and TRBJ2-1, with TRBD1 matching over 7 bases. The CDR3 DNA follows: TGTGCCAGCAGCTTGGCAGACAGGGTCCCTGAGCAGTTCTTC. Its translation: CASSLADRVPEQFF.